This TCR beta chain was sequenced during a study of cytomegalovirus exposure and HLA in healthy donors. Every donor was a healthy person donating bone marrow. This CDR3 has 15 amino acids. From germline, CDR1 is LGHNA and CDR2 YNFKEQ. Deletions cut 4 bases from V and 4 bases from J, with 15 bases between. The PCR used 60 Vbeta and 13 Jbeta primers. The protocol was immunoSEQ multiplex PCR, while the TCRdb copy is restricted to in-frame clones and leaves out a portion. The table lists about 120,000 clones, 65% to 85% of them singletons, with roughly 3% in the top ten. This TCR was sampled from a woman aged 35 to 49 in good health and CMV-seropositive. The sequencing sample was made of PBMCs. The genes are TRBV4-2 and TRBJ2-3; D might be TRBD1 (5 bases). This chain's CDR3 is CASSRSGSSSDTQYF. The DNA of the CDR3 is TGTGCCAGCAGCCGCTCAGGGTCCTCCTCAGATACGCAGTATTTT.